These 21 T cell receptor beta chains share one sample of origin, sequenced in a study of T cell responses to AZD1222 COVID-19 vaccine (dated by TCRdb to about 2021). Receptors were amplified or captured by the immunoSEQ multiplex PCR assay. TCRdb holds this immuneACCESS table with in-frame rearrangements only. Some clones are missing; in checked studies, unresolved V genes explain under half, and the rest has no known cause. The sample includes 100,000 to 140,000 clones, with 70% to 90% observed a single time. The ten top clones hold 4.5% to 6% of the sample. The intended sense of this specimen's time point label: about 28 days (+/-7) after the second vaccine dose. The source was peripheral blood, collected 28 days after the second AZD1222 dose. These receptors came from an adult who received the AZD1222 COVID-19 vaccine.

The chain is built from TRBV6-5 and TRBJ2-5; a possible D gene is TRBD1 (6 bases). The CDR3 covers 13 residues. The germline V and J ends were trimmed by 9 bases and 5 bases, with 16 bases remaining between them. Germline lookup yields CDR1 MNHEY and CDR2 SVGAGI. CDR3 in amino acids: CASPGAVSETQYF. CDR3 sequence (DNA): TGTGCCAGTCCAGGGGCGGTTTCGGAGACCCAGTACTTC.

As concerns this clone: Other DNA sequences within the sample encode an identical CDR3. CDR3 bases: TGTGCCAGCAGTCTAACAAGGAACACTGAAGCTTTCTTT. It is translated as CASSLTRNTEAFF. This chain connects TRBV12-3 or TRBV12-4 to TRBJ1-1; D remains ambiguous. The CDR3 consists of 13 residues. The ends were cut back, 5 bases at V and 1 base at J, with 8 bases in the middle.

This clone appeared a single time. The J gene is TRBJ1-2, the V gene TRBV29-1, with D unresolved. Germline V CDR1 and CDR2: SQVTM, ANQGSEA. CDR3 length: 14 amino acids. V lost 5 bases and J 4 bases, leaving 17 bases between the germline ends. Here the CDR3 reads CSVSLINRSYGYTF. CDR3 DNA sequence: TGCAGCGTTTCCCTTATAAATCGGAGCTATGGCTACACCTTC.

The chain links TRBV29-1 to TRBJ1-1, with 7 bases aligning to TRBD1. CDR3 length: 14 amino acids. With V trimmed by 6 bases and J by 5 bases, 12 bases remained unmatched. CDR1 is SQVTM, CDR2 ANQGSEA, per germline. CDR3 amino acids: CSVVAGTVGTEAFF. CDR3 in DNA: TGCAGCGTCGTCGCCGGGACAGTCGGAACTGAAGCTTTCTTT.

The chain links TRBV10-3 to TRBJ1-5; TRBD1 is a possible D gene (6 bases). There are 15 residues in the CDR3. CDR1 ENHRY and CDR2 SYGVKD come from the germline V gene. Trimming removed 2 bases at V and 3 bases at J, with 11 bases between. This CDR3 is CAISEGGGNNQPQHF. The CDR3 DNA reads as TGTGCCATCAGTGAGGGTGGGGGCAACAATCAGCCCCAGCATTTT.

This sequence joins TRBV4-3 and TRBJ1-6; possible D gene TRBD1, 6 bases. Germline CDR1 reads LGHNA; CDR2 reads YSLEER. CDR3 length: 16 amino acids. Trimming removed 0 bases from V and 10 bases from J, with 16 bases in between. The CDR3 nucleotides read TGCGCCAGCAGCCAAGATTTTCGGGGGGGCGGATCACCCCTCCACTTT. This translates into CASSQDFRGGGSPLHF.

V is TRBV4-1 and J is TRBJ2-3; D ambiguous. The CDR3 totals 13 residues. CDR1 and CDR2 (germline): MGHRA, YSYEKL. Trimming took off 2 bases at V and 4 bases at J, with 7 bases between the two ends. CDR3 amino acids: CASSQTASDTQYF. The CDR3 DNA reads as TGCGCCAGCAGCCAAACGGCGTCAGATACGCAGTATTTT.

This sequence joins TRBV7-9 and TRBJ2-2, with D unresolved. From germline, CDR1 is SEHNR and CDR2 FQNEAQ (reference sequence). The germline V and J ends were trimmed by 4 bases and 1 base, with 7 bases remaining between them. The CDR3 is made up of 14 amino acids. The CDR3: CASSYRRNTGELFF. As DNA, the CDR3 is TGTGCCAGCAGCTACCGACGGAACACCGGGGAGCTGTTTTTT.

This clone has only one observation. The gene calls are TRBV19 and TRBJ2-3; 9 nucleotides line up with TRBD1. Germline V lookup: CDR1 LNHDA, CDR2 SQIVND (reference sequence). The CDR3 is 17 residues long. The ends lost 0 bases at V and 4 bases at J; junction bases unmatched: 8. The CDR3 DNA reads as TGTGCCAGTAGTATAGATCCCCGGGACAGGGTACCAGATACGCAGTATTTT. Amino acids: CASSIDPRDRVPDTQYF.

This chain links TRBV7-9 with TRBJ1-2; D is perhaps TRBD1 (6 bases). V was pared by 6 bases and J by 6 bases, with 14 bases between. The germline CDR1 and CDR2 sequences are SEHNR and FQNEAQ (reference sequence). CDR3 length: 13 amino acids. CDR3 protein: CASSYYRENGYTF. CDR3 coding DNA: TGTGCCAGCAGTTATTACAGGGAGAATGGCTACACCTTC.

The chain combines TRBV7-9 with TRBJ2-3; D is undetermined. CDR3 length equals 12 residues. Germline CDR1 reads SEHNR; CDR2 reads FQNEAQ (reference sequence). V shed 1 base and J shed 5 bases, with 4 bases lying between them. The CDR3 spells CASSLVGDTQYF. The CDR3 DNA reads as TGTGCCAGCAGCTTAGTGGGAGATACGCAGTATTTT.

CDR3 in amino acids: CSVDRLTANTEAFF. In nucleotides, the CDR3 is TGCAGCGTTGATCGACTTACAGCGAACACTGAAGCTTTCTTT. The rearrangement links TRBV29-1 to TRBJ1-1, with no clear D. CDR1 and CDR2 (germline): SQVTM, ANQGSEA. The V end was cut by 3 bases, the J end by 1 base, with 12 bases between. This CDR3 region has 14 residues.

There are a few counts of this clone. The CDR3 sequence is CASSHPGANSGNTIYF. CDR3 nucleotides: TGTGCCAGCAGCCATCCCGGGGCGAACTCTGGAAACACCATATATTTT. This sequence joins TRBV25-1 and TRBJ1-3; D might be TRBD1 (5 bases). From germline, CDR1 is MGHDK and CDR2 SYGVNS. The CDR3 totals 16 residues. Trimming cost V 6 bases and J 0 bases, with 15 bases left between them.

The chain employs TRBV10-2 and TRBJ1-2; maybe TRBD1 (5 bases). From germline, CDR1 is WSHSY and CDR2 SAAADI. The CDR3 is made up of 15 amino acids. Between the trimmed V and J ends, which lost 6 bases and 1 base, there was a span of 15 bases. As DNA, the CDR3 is TGCGCCAGCAGGGGACGTAAGCATGGTAACTATGGCTACACCTTC. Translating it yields CASRGRKHGNYGYTF.

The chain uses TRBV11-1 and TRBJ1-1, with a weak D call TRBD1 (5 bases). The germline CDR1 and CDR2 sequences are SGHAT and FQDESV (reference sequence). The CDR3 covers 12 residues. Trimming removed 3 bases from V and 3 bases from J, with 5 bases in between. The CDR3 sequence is CASSFRDTEAFF. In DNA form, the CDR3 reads TGTGCCAGCAGCTTCAGGGACACTGAAGCTTTCTTT.

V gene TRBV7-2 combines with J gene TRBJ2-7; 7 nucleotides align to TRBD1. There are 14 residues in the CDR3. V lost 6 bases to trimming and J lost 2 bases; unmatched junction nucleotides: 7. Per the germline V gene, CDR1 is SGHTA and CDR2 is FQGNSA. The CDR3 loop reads CASSGGQTPYEQYF. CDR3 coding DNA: TGTGCCAGCAGTGGGGGACAGACCCCCTACGAGCAGTACTTC.

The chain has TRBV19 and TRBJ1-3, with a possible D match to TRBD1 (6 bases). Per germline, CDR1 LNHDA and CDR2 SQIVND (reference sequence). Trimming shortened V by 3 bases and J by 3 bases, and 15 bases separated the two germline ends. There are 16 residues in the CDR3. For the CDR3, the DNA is TGTGCCAGTAGTATGAAGCTTCGGACAGTTGGAAACACCATATATTTT. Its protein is CASSMKLRTVGNTIYF.

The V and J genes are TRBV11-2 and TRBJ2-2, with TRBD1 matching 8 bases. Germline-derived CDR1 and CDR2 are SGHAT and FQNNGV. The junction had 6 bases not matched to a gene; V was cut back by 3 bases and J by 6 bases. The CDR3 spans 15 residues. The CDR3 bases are TGTGCCAGCAGCTTCGGACAGGGCCCATCCGGGGAGCTGTTTTTT. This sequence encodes CASSFGQGPSGELFF.

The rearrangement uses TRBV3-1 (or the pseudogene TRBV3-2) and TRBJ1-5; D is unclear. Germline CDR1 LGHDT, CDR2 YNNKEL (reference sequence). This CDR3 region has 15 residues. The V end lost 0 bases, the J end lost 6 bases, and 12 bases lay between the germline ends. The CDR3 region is CASSQDLTSPQPQHF. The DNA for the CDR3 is TGTGCCAGCAGCCAAGATCTAACCTCCCCTCAGCCCCAGCATTTT.

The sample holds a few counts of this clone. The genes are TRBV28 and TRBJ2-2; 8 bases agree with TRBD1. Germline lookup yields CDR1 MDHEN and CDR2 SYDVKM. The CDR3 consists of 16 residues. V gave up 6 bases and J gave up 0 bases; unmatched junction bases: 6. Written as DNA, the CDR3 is TGTGCCAGCAGCCGCAGGGGGCAGTCGAACACCGGGGAGCTGTTTTTT. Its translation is CASSRRGQSNTGELFF.

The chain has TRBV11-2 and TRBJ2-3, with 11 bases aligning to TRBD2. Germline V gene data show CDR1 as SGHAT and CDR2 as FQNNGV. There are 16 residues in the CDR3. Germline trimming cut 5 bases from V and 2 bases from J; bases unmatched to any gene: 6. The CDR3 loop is CASSPGLAVFTDTQYF. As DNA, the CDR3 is TGTGCCAGCAGCCCGGGACTAGCGGTCTTCACAGATACGCAGTATTTT.